The 24 T cell receptor beta chains in this list originate from one sample, sequenced in a study of T-cell memory formation after mild COVID-19. MiXCR, run by TCRdb on the 5' RACE reads, gives a single entry per CDR3 protein. The table records about 270,000 distinct CDR3 sequences, 16% of them present only once. Sequencing was performed on PBMCs or a T cell subset sorted from them (not recorded which). The receptor set was obtained from a man younger than 30 who had mild COVID-19 (a few samples of this study predate the infection). Cell type and time point are not known.

This clonotype has ten or more counts. The rearrangement joins TRBV5-6 to TRBJ1-1; tentative D call: TRBD1 (6 bases). The ends were cut back, 4 bases at V and 3 bases at J, with 13 bases in the middle. The CDR3 runs 14 residues. Germline-derived CDR1 and CDR2 are SGHDT and YYEEEE. The CDR3 DNA reads as TGTGCCAGCAGCCGCCGGGGGCCGGACACTGAAGCTTTCTTT. Its translation is CASSRRGPDTEAFF.

This clonotype was picked up a small number of times. The chain has TRBV7-2 and TRBJ2-3, with a possible D match to TRBD1 (6 bases). The germline V gene has CDR1 SGHTA and CDR2 FQGNSA. V lost 5 bases to trimming and J lost 4 bases, with 22 bases between them. This CDR3 comprises 17 residues. The DNA of the CDR3 is TGTGCCAGCAGCCCGAGCCCTAGTTGGGGGCAATCAGATACGCAGTATTTT. This codes for CASSPSPSWGQSDTQYF.

This clonotype was recorded a few times. V and J are TRBV29-1 and TRBJ1-2; 8 nucleotides agree with TRBD1. The CDR3 contains 13 residues. Unmatched junction bases numbered 2, after V lost 3 bases and J lost 2 bases. Per the germline V gene, CDR1 is SQVTM and CDR2 is ANQGSEA. The CDR3 spells CSVETGVNYGYTF. The CDR3 DNA sequence: TGCAGCGTTGAGACAGGGGTGAACTATGGCTACACCTTC.

This clonotype was observed a few times. The chain joins TRBV5-4 to TRBJ1-1; no definite D call. V lost 3 bases and J lost 4, with 13 bases in between. This CDR3 has 14 amino acids. Germline V gene sequence: CDR1 SGHNT, CDR2 YYREEE (reference sequence). The CDR3 spells CASSSRTSSTEAFF. The CDR3 nucleotides are TGTGCCAGCAGCTCCAGGACCTCGTCCACTGAAGCTTTCTTT.

This clonotype was counted between two and nine times. CDR3 in DNA: TGTGCCAGCAGCTTAGAGAGCTACTACAATGAGCAGTTCTTC. Its translation is CASSLESYYNEQFF. The rearrangement joins TRBV7-2 to TRBJ2-1; D gene unclear. Trimming left V 1 base short and J 3 bases short, with 7 bases between. There are 14 residues in the CDR3. Germline V gene data show CDR1 as SGHTA and CDR2 as FQGNSA.

This rearrangement joins TRBV6-5 to TRBJ1-2; weak D call: TRBD1 (6 bases). The CDR3 contains 13 residues. The V and J ends lost 6 bases and 0 bases respectively, with 8 bases between them. Germline loops: CDR1 MNHEY, CDR2 SVGAGI. CDR3 coding DNA: TGTGCCAGCAGAGCAGGGGCTAACTATGGCTACACCTTC. Translation: CASRAGANYGYTF.

The chain is built from TRBV6-5 and TRBJ1-5; no firm D call. V was shortened by 6 bases and J by 4 bases, with 10 bases between the two germline ends. The CDR3 runs 13 residues. Germline V CDR1 and CDR2: MNHEY, SVGAGI. CDR3 sequence: CASRSSRNQPQHF. CDR3 DNA sequence: TGTGCCAGCAGAAGTTCGAGGAATCAGCCCCAGCATTTT.

This sequence joins TRBV6-6 and TRBJ1-6; D is possibly TRBD1 (5 bases). Germline V lookup: CDR1 MNHNY, CDR2 SVGAGI (reference sequence). V lost 1 base, J lost 9 bases, and 16 bases lay in between. The CDR3 length is 16 residues. In DNA, the CDR3 is TGTGCCAGCAGTTACTATAGGGTAGGGGATCGTTCACCCCTCCACTTT. It is translated as CASSYYRVGDRSPLHF.

In this sample, this clonotype turned up a few times. This sequence joins TRBV11-2 and TRBJ2-1; the D gene is possibly TRBD2 (6 bases). V shed 5 bases and J shed 9 bases, with 14 bases lying between them. This CDR3 comprises 13 residues. Germline lookup yields CDR1 SGHAT and CDR2 FQNNGV. DNA for the CDR3: TGTGCCAGCAGCACGGGACTTAACGGTGAGCAGTTCTTC. It specifies CASSTGLNGEQFF.

The chain has TRBV4-1 and TRBJ2-3, with no clear D. The CDR3 runs 12 residues. CDR1 and CDR2 (germline): MGHRA, YSYEKL. V was trimmed by 3 bases and J by 3 bases, leaving 4 bases between them. CDR3 loop: CASSHATDTQYF. CDR3 sequence (DNA): TGCGCCAGCAGCCATGCTACAGATACGCAGTATTTT.

At least ten counts were recorded for this clonotype. The genes are TRBV5-1 and TRBJ2-3; TRBD2 agrees at 7 bases. CDR1 is SGHRS and CDR2 is YFSETQ in the germline V gene. The CDR3 contains 17 residues. V shed 0 bases, J shed 2 bases, and the junction held 9 bases outside the gene matches. The CDR3 region is CASSLAVTGGLTDTQYF. The CDR3 coding sequence is TGCGCCAGCAGCTTGGCTGTTACGGGGGGACTCACAGATACGCAGTATTTT.

There are a few counts of this clonotype. The V gene is TRBV20-1, the J gene TRBJ1-5; no clear D gene. The CDR3 consists of 12 residues. Between the trimmed V and J ends, which lost 6 bases and 4 bases, there was a span of 10 bases. Germline V gene lookup returns CDR1 DFQATT and CDR2 SNEGSKA (reference sequence). CDR3 nucleotide sequence: TGCAGTGCCACTCAAGGGAATCAGCCCCAGCATTTT. This encodes CSATQGNQPQHF.

The chain joins TRBV27 to TRBJ2-1; 7 bases are a match to TRBD2. CDR3 length: 14 residues. V trimming: 3 bases; J trimming: 7 bases; junction bases outside the gene matches: 6. CDR1 is MNHEY, CDR2 SMNVEV, per germline (reference sequence). The chain's CDR3 is CASSFLLSGNEQFF. CDR3 DNA sequence: TGTGCCAGCAGTTTTCTCCTTAGCGGGAATGAGCAGTTCTTC.

The table lists this clonotype with a few counts. The chain joins TRBV29-1 to TRBJ2-7; D is perhaps TRBD2 (6 bases). The CDR3 runs to 12 residues. Per the germline V gene, CDR1 is SQVTM and CDR2 is ANQGSEA. Trimming cost V 4 bases and J 7 bases, with 14 bases left between them. CDR3 nucleotide sequence: TGCAGCGTTGCCCTGACTAGTCCAGAGCAGTACTTC. Its protein is CSVALTSPEQYF.

V usage is TRBV5-1 and J usage is TRBJ1-2, with D perhaps matching TRBD1 (6 bases). Trimming cost V 2 bases and J 8 bases, with 13 bases left between them. This CDR3 is 13 amino acids long. The V gene's germline CDR1 is SGHRS and CDR2 YFSETQ. CDR3 nucleotides: TGCGCCAGCAGCTTCGGACAGATCGACGGCTACACCTTC. This encodes CASSFGQIDGYTF.

The rearrangement links TRBV12-3 or TRBV12-4 to TRBJ2-3; D gene uncertain. CDR3 length: 14 residues. The V gene lost 6 bases and the J gene lost 0 bases, with 10 bases spanning the gap. The CDR3 sequence is CASSWARSTDTQYF. DNA of the CDR3: TGTGCCAGCAGCTGGGCGAGAAGCACAGATACGCAGTATTTT.

This clonotype was counted only a few times. The chain uses TRBV5-1 and TRBJ1-1; 10 bases map to TRBD1. Trimming cost V 4 bases and J 0 bases; bases outside gene matches: 12. CDR1 is SGHRS and CDR2 is YFSETQ in the germline V gene. This CDR3 contains 18 residues. The CDR3 DNA follows: TGCGCCAGCAGCCGCGGGACAGGGGACATAGCAATGAACACTGAAGCTTTCTTT. This translates into CASSRGTGDIAMNTEAFF.

This clonotype has only a few counts. The chain links TRBV4-1 to TRBJ1-3; no firm D call. The V end lost 5 bases, the J end lost 4 bases, and 3 bases lay between the germline ends. The CDR3 loop spans 11 amino acids. Germline lookup yields CDR1 MGHRA and CDR2 YSYEKL. The CDR3 sequence: CASSVGNTIYF. In DNA form, the CDR3 reads TGCGCCAGCAGCGTAGGAAACACCATATATTTT.

The V and J genes are TRBV7-9 and TRBJ2-2, with D perhaps matching TRBD1 (7 bases). The CDR3 has 13 residues. Per the germline V gene, CDR1 is SEHNR and CDR2 is FQNEAQ (reference sequence). Trimming cost V 11 bases and J 1 base, with 11 bases left between them. The chain's CDR3 is CAGRTGNTGELFF. The CDR3 DNA sequence: TGTGCCGGGAGGACAGGGAACACCGGGGAGCTGTTTTTT.

This clonotype showed up just a few times. V usage is TRBV6-5 and J usage is TRBJ1-5; 8 bases map to TRBD1. The CDR3 length is 15 residues. V shed 6 bases and J 3 bases; nucleotides not matched to a gene: 7. Germline lookup yields CDR1 MNHEY and CDR2 SVGAGI. CDR3 DNA sequence: TGTGCCAGCAGCACCGGGACAGGATTCAATCAGCCCCAGCATTTT. Translated, it gives CASSTGTGFNQPQHF.

A few counts support this clonotype. V gene TRBV4-3 combines with J gene TRBJ2-1; 7 bases align to TRBD1. This CDR3 contains 15 residues. Trimming removed 2 bases from V and 1 base from J; junction bases left unmatched: 2. Germline CDR1 is LGHNA and CDR2 is YSLEER. In DNA form, the CDR3 reads TGCGCCAGCAGCCAAAGGACAGGTTCCTACAATGAGCAGTTCTTC. The encoded protein is CASSQRTGSYNEQFF.

This clonotype has more than one count but fewer than ten. The chain recombines TRBV4-2 with TRBJ2-1; 10 nucleotides line up with TRBD2. V lost 6 bases, J lost 9 bases, and 17 bases stayed unmatched. CDR1 is LGHNA, CDR2 YNFKEQ, per germline. The CDR3 consists of 17 residues. For the CDR3, the DNA is TGTGCCAGCAGGGACCGATTTGGAAGCGGGGGGGCCAGTGAGCAGTTCTTC. Its protein is CASRDRFGSGGASEQFF.

In its sample, this clonotype was seen a few times. The chain recombines TRBV7-2 with TRBJ2-1; D is undetermined. V lost 2 bases, J lost 1 base, and 3 bases lay in between. From germline, CDR1 is SGHTA and CDR2 FQGNSA. The CDR3 length is 13 residues. Here the CDR3 DNA reads TGTGCCAGCAGCTTAACTTCCTACAATGAGCAGTTCTTC. Translation gives CASSLTSYNEQFF.

This clonotype was seen a few times. The chain uses TRBV20-1 and TRBJ2-5; 11 nucleotides match TRBD2. J lost 3 bases, V lost 4 bases, and 13 bases had no gene match. Germline CDR1 DFQATT, CDR2 SNEGSKA (reference sequence). The CDR3 is made up of 17 amino acids. In DNA, the CDR3 is TGCAGTGCTACACCTCGGGTACTAGCGGGGGACGAAGAGACCCAGTACTTC. As protein: CSATPRVLAGDEETQYF.